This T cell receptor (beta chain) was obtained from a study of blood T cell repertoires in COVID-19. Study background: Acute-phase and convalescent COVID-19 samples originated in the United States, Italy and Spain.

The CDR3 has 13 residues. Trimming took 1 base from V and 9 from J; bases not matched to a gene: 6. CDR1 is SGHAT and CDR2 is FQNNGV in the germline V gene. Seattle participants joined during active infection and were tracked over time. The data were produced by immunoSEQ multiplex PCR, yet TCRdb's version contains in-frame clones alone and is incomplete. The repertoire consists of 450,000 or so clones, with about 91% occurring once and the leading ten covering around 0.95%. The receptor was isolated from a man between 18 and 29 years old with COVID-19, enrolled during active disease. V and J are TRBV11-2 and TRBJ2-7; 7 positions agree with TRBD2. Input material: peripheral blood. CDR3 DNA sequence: TGTGCCAGCAGCTTAGCTGGGGGGGTAGGGCAGTACTTC. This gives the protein CASSLAGGVGQYF. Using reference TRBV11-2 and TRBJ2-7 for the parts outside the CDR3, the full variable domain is EAGVAQSPRYKIIEKRQSVAFWCNPISGHATLYWYQQILGQGPKLLIQFQNNGVVDDSQLPKDRFSAERLKGVDSTLKIQPAKLEDSAVYLCASSLAGGVGQYFGPGTRLTVT.